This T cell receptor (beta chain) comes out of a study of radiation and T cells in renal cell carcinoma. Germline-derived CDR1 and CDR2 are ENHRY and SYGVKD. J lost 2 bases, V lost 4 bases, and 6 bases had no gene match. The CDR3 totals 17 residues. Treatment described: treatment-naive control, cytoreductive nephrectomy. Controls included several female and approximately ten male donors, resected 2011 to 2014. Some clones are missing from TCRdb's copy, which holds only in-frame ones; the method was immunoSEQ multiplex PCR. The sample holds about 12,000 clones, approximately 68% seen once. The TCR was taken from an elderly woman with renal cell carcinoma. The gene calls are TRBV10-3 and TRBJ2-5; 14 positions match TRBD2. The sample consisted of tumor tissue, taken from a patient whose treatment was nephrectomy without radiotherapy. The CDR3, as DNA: TGTGCCATCAGTGGGGGACTAGCGGGGGACCTACAAGAGACCCAGTACTTC. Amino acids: CAISGGLAGDLQETQYF.